Included here is one T cell receptor beta chain sequence, with context. What it recognizes is unknown. The data were obtained in a study of cytomegalovirus exposure and HLA in healthy donors. Looking at the study overall: The approximately 120 validation repertoires were produced on the same platform as the 650 or so repertoires of the first cohort. This was reported in a later analysis. Findings of the study overall: There were about 160 TCR beta chains listed as cytomegalovirus-associated.

V lost 7 bases and J lost 6; bases outside the gene matches: 16. CDR1 is LNHDA and CDR2 is SQIVND in the germline V gene (reference sequence). The CDR3 length is 16 residues. This table comes from immunoSEQ multiplex PCR, and its TCRdb copy is limited to in-frame clones, with some not included. The repertoire holds about 110,000 clones, with about 87% as singletons. The source material was PBMCs. This clonotype originated in a woman in her late teens or twenties in good health and CMV-seropositive. The chain has TRBV19 and TRBJ1-2, with 8 bases identical to TRBD1. The CDR3, as DNA: TGTGCCAGTACCCCCCCGACAGGACAGGGACCTCATGGCTACACCTTC. This codes for CASTPPTGQGPHGYTF.